Given below is one T cell receptor beta chain in context. This sample is part of a study of blood T cell repertoires in COVID-19. Repertoires were generated with immunoSEQ multiplex PCR, while TCRdb's copy carries only in-frame clones and drops some. The sample lists about 280,000 clones; around nine tenths were seen once. J was trimmed by 4 bases and V by 2 bases; bases with no gene match: 6. Germline loops: CDR1 KGHDR, CDR2 SFDVKD. The CDR3 is 17 amino acids. The TCR comes from a woman aged 40 to 50 who had recovered from COVID-19. This sequence joins TRBV24-1 and TRBJ2-3; 12 positions agree with TRBD2. Sequenced: peripheral blood. The CDR3, as DNA: TGTGCCACCAGTGATTCTCTAGCGGGAGGGCCCCCAGATACGCAGTATTTT. Translating gives CATSDSLAGGPPDTQYF.